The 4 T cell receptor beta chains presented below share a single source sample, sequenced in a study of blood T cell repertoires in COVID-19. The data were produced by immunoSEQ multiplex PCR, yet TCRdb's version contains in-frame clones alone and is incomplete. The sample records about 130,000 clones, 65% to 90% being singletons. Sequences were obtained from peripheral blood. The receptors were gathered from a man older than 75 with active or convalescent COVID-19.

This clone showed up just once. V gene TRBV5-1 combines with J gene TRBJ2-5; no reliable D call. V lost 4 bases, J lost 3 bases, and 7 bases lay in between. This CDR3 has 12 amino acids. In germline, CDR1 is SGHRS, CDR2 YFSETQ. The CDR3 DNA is TGCGCCAGCAGCGTGTCAGAAGAGACCCAGTACTTC. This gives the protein CASSVSEETQYF.

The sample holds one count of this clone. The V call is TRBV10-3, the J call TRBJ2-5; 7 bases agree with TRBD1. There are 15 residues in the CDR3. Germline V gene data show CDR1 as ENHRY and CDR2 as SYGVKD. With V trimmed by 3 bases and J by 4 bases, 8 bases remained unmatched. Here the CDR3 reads CAISDRYRGTETQYF. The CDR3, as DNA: TGTGCCATCAGTGACCGATACAGGGGTACAGAGACCCAGTACTTC.

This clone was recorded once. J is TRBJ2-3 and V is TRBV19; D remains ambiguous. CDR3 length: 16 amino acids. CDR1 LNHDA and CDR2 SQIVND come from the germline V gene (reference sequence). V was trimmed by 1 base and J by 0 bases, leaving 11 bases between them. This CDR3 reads CASSIVGRLSTDTQYF. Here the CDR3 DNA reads TGTGCCAGTAGTATAGTTGGGCGCCTGAGCACAGATACGCAGTATTTT.

The DNA of the CDR3 is TGTGCCAGCAGTTTAAGTGCGGCGTTATCAAATGAAAAACTGTTTTTT. As protein: CASSLSAALSNEKLFF. The V gene is TRBV27, the J gene TRBJ1-4, with D uncertain. CDR1 and CDR2 from the germline V gene are MNHEY and SMNVEV (reference sequence). The V end lost 2 bases, the J end lost 5 bases, and 15 bases lay between the germline ends. CDR3 size: 16 residues.